The 19 T cell receptor beta chains presented below share a single source sample, sequenced in a study of naive and memory T cell subsets. The study's findings and limits: Naive repertoires, especially CD8, held a few larger clonotypes, possibly memory cells re-expressing CD45RA.

An equimolar mix of two oligonucleotides served as the beta constant-region primer for TRBC1 and TRBC2. Nested alpha and beta constant-region primers with the SP2 primer drove four PCR rounds on ligated cDNA. MiXCR, applied by TCRdb to the UMI-ligation and nested PCR reads, yields one record per CDR3 protein. This sample has 85,000 to 130,000 distinct CDR3 sequences, with 14% found just once. These receptors' antigens are unknown. The sequenced sample was naive CD8+ T cells from blood. All receptors derive from a human donor in good health.

This clonotype was observed a few times. The chain links TRBV12-3 or TRBV12-4 to TRBJ1-5; D gene unclear. The CDR3 sequence is 13 residues long. The V end lost 8 bases, the J end lost 4 bases, and 12 bases lay between the germline ends. DNA of the CDR3: TGTGCCAGCGGGTTCGACGGTAATCAGCCCCAGCATTTT. Amino acid sequence: CASGFDGNQPQHF.

The sample holds one count of this clonotype. The chain recombines TRBV4-3 with TRBJ1-2; TRBD1 aligns across 7 bases. The CDR3 loop spans 15 amino acids. In germline, CDR1 is LGHNA, CDR2 YSLEER. The ends lost 2 bases at V and 4 bases at J; junction bases unmatched: 7. The DNA for the CDR3 is TGCGCCAGCAGCCAAAAACAGGGGAGCATCTATGGCTACACCTTC. It encodes CASSQKQGSIYGYTF.

This clonotype was observed a handful of times. V is TRBV4-3 and J is TRBJ2-7; D uncertain. Deletions cut 0 bases from V and 3 bases from J, with 9 bases between. Germline V gene lookup returns CDR1 LGHNA and CDR2 YSLEER. This CDR3 spans 14 amino acids. The DNA for the CDR3 is TGCGCCAGCAGCCAAGATCTGGCGCTCTACGAGCAGTACTTC. It encodes CASSQDLALYEQYF.

This clonotype was observed at least ten times. V gene TRBV28 combines with J gene TRBJ2-3; D remains unclear. Trimming shortened V by 7 bases and J by 2 bases, and 16 bases separated the two germline ends. CDR1 is MDHEN and CDR2 is SYDVKM in the germline V gene. This CDR3 region has 15 residues. CDR3 DNA: TGTGCCAGCACCCCAACCCAGTTATACACAGATACGCAGTATTTT. This translates into CASTPTQLYTDTQYF. Full variable domain (missing parts from reference TRBV28 and TRBJ2-3): DVKVTQSSRYLVKRTGEKVFLECVQDMDHENMFWYRQDPGLGLRLIYFSYDVKMKEKGDIPEGYSVSREKKERFSLILESASTNQTSMYLCASTPTQLYTDTQYFGPGTRLTVL.

This clonotype appeared a few times. The J gene is TRBJ2-2, the V gene TRBV24-1, with D perhaps matching TRBD1 (6 bases). CDR3 length equals 16 residues. Looked up from germline, CDR1 is KGHDR and CDR2 is SFDVKD. Trimming took off 3 bases at V and 4 bases at J, with 14 bases between the two ends. The CDR3 DNA sequence: TGTGCCACCAGTGATCAAGCGAAGGGGGTCACCGGGGAGCTGTTTTTT. Translating it yields CATSDQAKGVTGELFF.

This clonotype was counted only a few times. The chain recombines TRBV5-6 with TRBJ2-1; TRBD1 might be the D (6 bases). The V gene's germline CDR1 is SGHDT and CDR2 YYEEEE. V shed 1 base and J shed 8 bases, with 10 bases lying between them. This CDR3 is 13 amino acids long. This CDR3 reads CASSLTGLHEQFF. CDR3 DNA: TGTGCCAGCAGCTTGACAGGGTTGCATGAGCAGTTCTTC.

This clonotype has more than one count but fewer than ten. The chain links TRBV15 to TRBJ1-3, with unresolved D. Trimming cost V 0 bases and J 4 bases, with 13 bases left between them. CDR3 length equals 16 residues. Germline V CDR1 and CDR2: LNHNV, YYDKDF (reference sequence). This CDR3 is CATSREEGTWGNTIYF. CDR3 nucleotides: TGTGCCACCAGCAGAGAAGAGGGAACGTGGGGAAACACCATATATTTT.

The chain recombines TRBV2 with TRBJ2-1, with TRBD2 as a possible D gene (5 bases). From germline, CDR1 is SNHLY and CDR2 FYNNEI. This CDR3 comprises 14 residues. Trimming removed 6 bases from V and 6 bases from J, with 15 bases in between. The CDR3 DNA follows: TGTGCCAGCAGCACGGGATGGGAAACCAATGAGCAGTTCTTC. Protein: CASSTGWETNEQFF.

In its sample, this clonotype was seen a few times. The V call is TRBV29-1, the J call TRBJ2-7; 8 nucleotides align to TRBD2. The trim removed 4 bases at V and 0 bases at J, leaving 5 bases unmatched. This CDR3 has 14 residues. Germline CDR1 reads SQVTM; CDR2 reads ANQGSEA. CDR3 sequence: CSVGSGISSYEQYF. CDR3 nucleotides: TGCAGCGTTGGTAGCGGGATAAGCTCCTACGAGCAGTACTTC.

This clonotype has a handful of counts. V gene TRBV4-3 combines with J gene TRBJ2-1; TRBD1 or TRBD2 may be the D gene (5 bases each). The CDR3 sequence is 14 residues long. Looked up from germline, CDR1 is LGHNA and CDR2 is YSLEER. Trimming took 3 bases from V and 5 from J, leaving 11 bases between them. The CDR3 is CASSHRDGNNEQFF. CDR3 DNA: TGCGCCAGCAGCCACCGGGACGGTAACAATGAGCAGTTCTTC.

This clonotype was recorded at least ten times. The chain links TRBV12-3 or TRBV12-4 to TRBJ2-5; D could derive from TRBD1 or TRBD2 (5 bases each). Trimming cost V 6 bases and J 3 bases, with 20 bases left between them. This CDR3 region has 16 residues. CDR3 nucleotide sequence: TGTGCCAGCAGGCAGTTCGGGGCCTCGACAGAAGAGACCCAGTACTTC. It translates to CASRQFGASTEETQYF.

This clonotype was counted between two and nine times. The chain carries TRBV29-1 and TRBJ2-7, with D possibly TRBD2 on 5 matching bases. Trimming removed 0 bases from V and 3 bases from J, with 6 bases in between. There are 12 residues in the CDR3. From germline, CDR1 is SQVTM and CDR2 ANQGSEA. CDR3 protein: CSVEEGSYEQYF. The CDR3 coding sequence is TGCAGCGTTGAAGAAGGGAGCTACGAGCAGTACTTC.

This clonotype was seen more than once but under ten times. V is TRBV4-3 and J is TRBJ2-7; 9 bases agree with TRBD1. Germline-derived CDR1 and CDR2 are LGHNA and YSLEER. The J segment lost 3 bases and the V segment lost 0 bases, leaving 18 bases of the junction unmatched. There are 20 residues in the CDR3. The chain's CDR3 is CASSQDAGTGFVQGHYEQYF. The CDR3 nucleotides read TGCGCCAGCAGCCAAGACGCCGGGACAGGGTTCGTTCAGGGGCACTACGAGCAGTACTTC.

This clonotype was observed at least ten times. V gene TRBV20-1 combines with J gene TRBJ2-1; possible D gene TRBD2, 6 bases. Germline V gives CDR1 DFQATT, CDR2 SNEGSKA (reference sequence). The CDR3 loop spans 15 amino acids. The V end was cut by 6 bases, the J end by 4 bases, with 19 bases between. As DNA, the CDR3 is TGCAGTGCCCCCGCGGGGTTAGACCGGTACAATGAGCAGTTCTTC. Its protein is CSAPAGLDRYNEQFF.

This clonotype turned up a few times. The V call is TRBV20-1, the J call TRBJ1-4; D is uncertain. V was clipped by 5 bases and J by 3 bases, with 19 bases between them. The CDR3 sequence is 16 residues long. Germline V gene data show CDR1 as DFQATT and CDR2 as SNEGSKA (reference sequence). As DNA, the CDR3 is TGCAGTGCTCCCGGACGGGAAGTATGGGCTAATGAAAAACTGTTTTTT. Translating gives CSAPGREVWANEKLFF.

This clonotype was counted only a few times. The V gene is TRBV7-3, the J gene TRBJ1-2; D unresolved. This CDR3 has 15 amino acids. Trimming left V 4 bases short and J 6 bases short, with 18 bases between. Per the germline V gene, CDR1 is SGHTA and CDR2 is FQGTGA. The chain's CDR3 is CASSSFGNSKDGYTF. The CDR3 DNA sequence: TGTGCCAGCAGCTCTTTTGGAAACTCCAAGGATGGCTACACCTTC. Supplemented by reference TRBV7-3 and TRBJ1-2, the full variable domain reads GAGVSQTPSNKVTEKGKYVELRCDPISGHTALYWYRQSLGQGPEFLIYFQGTGAADDSGLPNDRFFAVRPEGSVSTLKIQRTERGDSAVYLCASSSFGNSKDGYTFGSGTRLTVV.

This chain joins TRBV27 and TRBJ1-5, with D possibly TRBD1 on 6 matching bases. V gave up 4 bases and J gave up 0 bases, with 22 bases separating them. This CDR3 region has 19 residues. Per the germline V gene, CDR1 is MNHEY and CDR2 is SMNVEV (reference sequence). The CDR3 region is CASSSSPGDKIHSNQPQHF. The DNA of the CDR3 is TGTGCCAGCAGTTCTTCCCCAGGGGACAAAATTCATAGCAATCAGCCCCAGCATTTT.

The table lists this clonotype with a few counts. The V call is TRBV7-2, the J call TRBJ1-2; tentatively, D is TRBD1 (6 bases). The length of the CDR3 is 17 residues. In germline, CDR1 is SGHTA, CDR2 FQGNSA. Deletions cut 5 bases from V and 1 base from J, with 20 bases between. The CDR3 nucleotides read TGTGCCAGCAGCCCGTGGGGGGGGCCGATAGTTAACTATGGCTACACCTTC. This codes for CASSPWGGPIVNYGYTF.

The rearrangement joins TRBV3-1 to TRBJ2-1; D is perhaps TRBD2 (5 bases). CDR1 is LGHDT, CDR2 YNNKEL, per germline (reference sequence). CDR3 size: 18 residues. V lost 0 bases and J 8 bases, leaving 23 bases between the germline ends. The CDR3: CASSQDLMGGPYEDEQFF. The CDR3 nucleotides are TGTGCCAGCAGCCAAGATCTTATGGGCGGGCCATACGAGGATGAGCAGTTCTTC.